Sequencing of this T cell receptor beta chain was carried out in a study of T-cell memory formation after mild COVID-19. This clonotype was picked up a small number of times. MiXCR, run by TCRdb on the 5' RACE reads, gives a single entry per CDR3 protein. Seen here are about 360,000 distinct CDR3 sequences, over 13% observed once, and the top ten hold approximately 20%. Deletions cut 5 bases from V and 2 bases from J, with 20 bases between. The CDR3 is 17 amino acids. Germline CDR1 is SGHTA and CDR2 is FQGTGA. This sequence originates from a man between 18 and 29 years old who had mild COVID-19 (a few samples of this study predate the infection). Cell type and time point are not known. The chain employs TRBV7-3 and TRBJ2-3; a possible D gene is TRBD1 (5 bases). Sequenced: PBMCs or a T cell subset sorted from them (not recorded which). DNA of the CDR3: TGTGCCAGCAGCCCACTTTACGACAGCCACGACACAGATACGCAGTATTTT. This encodes CASSPLYDSHDTDTQYF.